This T cell receptor beta chain was recovered during a study of a mutant IDH1 vaccine in newly diagnosed glioma. Study summary: Vaccines were begun 4-6 weeks after radiotherapy alone, or with temozolomide cycles.

The CDR3 runs to 13 residues. CDR1 is MNHEY, CDR2 SMNVEV, per germline (reference sequence). V lost 3 bases, J lost 7 bases, and 13 bases lay in between. Study findings and constraints: Pseudoprogression seemingly bore no relation to changes in top peripheral T cell clonotypes.

TCRdb's table, derived via immunoSEQ multiplex PCR, lists solely in-frame clones and lacks some. Here the sample spans roughly 35,000 clones, around 75% being singletons. The time point denotes: week 47, end of study. Doses consisted of 300 ug of mutant IDH1 20-mer peptide each, paired with topical imiquimod. Scheduled for weeks 1, 3, 5, 7, 11, 15, 19 and 23, eight vaccinations were given to patients. New IDH1-mutant, ATRX-lost WHO grade 3 or 4 astrocytomas occurred in donors. As for this clone: The antigen is unknown.

The TCR sequence derives from a man aged 40-49 years with glioma. The chain is built from TRBV27 and TRBJ2-7; D is unresolved. The sample consisted of PBMCs, taken from a glioma patient whose treatment included an IDH1 peptide vaccine. The CDR3 nucleotides are TGTGCCAGCAGTTTTCCCCGCGGAAGGGAGCAGTACTTC. It yields the protein CASSFPRGREQYF.